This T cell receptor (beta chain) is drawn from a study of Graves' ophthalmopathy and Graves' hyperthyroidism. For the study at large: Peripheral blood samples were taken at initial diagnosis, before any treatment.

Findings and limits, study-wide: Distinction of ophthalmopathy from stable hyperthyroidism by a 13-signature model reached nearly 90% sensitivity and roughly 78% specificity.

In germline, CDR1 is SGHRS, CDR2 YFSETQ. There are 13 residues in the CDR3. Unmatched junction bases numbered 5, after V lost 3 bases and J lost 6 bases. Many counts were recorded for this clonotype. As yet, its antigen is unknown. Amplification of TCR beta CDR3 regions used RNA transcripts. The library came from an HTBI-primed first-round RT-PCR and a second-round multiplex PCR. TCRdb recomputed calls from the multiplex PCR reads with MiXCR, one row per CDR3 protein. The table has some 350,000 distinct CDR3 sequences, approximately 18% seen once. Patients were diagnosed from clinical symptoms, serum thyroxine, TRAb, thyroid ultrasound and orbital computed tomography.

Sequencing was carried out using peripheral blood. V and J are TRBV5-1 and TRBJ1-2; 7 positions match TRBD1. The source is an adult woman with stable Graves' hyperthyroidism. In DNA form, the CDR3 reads TGCGCCAGCAGCTCTACAGGGGAGGATGGCTACACCTTC. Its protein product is CASSSTGEDGYTF.